These 26 T cell receptor beta chains share one sample of origin, sequenced in a study of control samples from healthy donors and cancer patients. The assay was immunoSEQ multiplex PCR, and TCRdb's table has in-frame clones only and misses some. This table has about 130,000 clones, roughly 91% appearing once. The sequencing sample was made of PBMCs. These TCRs come from a man between 50 and 59 years old with head and neck cancer.

The CDR3 sequence is CASSFYGQGRNYGYTF. The CDR3 bases are TGTGCCAGCAGTTTTTACGGACAGGGCCGTAACTATGGCTACACCTTC. The chain employs TRBV27 and TRBJ1-2; 8 positions agree with TRBD1. Unmatched junction bases numbered 7, after V lost 3 bases and J lost 1 base. This CDR3 comprises 16 residues. Germline loops: CDR1 MNHEY, CDR2 SMNVEV (reference sequence).

The V call is TRBV18, the J call TRBJ1-2, with TRBD1 as a possible D gene (5 bases). The CDR3 covers 14 residues. Germline CDR1 is KGHSH and CDR2 is LQKENI. With 3 bases removed from V and 4 bases from J, the gap between germline ends came to 12 bases. CDR3 nucleotides: TGTGCCAGCTCACCGTGGGGCCCCTCCTATGGCTACACCTTC. Its protein is CASSPWGPSYGYTF.

This clone showed up just once. The V gene is TRBV7-9, the J gene TRBJ1-4; the D gene is possibly TRBD1 (5 bases). CDR3 length: 14 amino acids. Germline V gene lookup returns CDR1 SEHNR and CDR2 FQNEAQ (reference sequence). The V and J ends lost 5 bases and 2 bases respectively, with 9 bases between them. The CDR3 spells CASSQGPTNEKLFF. In nucleotides, the CDR3 is TGTGCCAGCAGCCAGGGACCGACTAATGAAAAACTGTTTTTT.

The chain combines TRBV6-2 or TRBV6-3 with TRBJ1-6, with D possibly TRBD1 on 6 matching bases. The germline V gene has CDR1 MNHEY and CDR2 SVGEGT. The CDR3 is 15 residues long. V was pared by 0 bases and J by 10 bases, with 13 bases between. The CDR3, as DNA: TGTGCCAGCAGTTACTCGAGCGGGGGGCTCTCACCCCTCCACTTT. Protein product: CASSYSSGGLSPLHF.

The chain uses TRBV27 and TRBJ1-6; weak D call: TRBD1 (5 bases). Germline V gene lookup returns CDR1 MNHEY and CDR2 SMNVEV (reference sequence). Trimming took 8 bases from V and 1 from J, leaving 21 bases between them. The CDR3 extends over 18 amino acids. This CDR3 is CASAWGGGFGSYNSPLHF. The CDR3 nucleotides read TGTGCCAGCGCCTGGGGCGGCGGGTTTGGATCCTATAATTCACCCCTCCACTTT.

The rearrangement joins TRBV6-6 to TRBJ2-3; 9 nucleotides line up with TRBD1. There are 13 residues in the CDR3. Trimming removed 6 bases from V and 5 bases from J; junction bases left unmatched: 3. Germline V gene lookup returns CDR1 MNHNY and CDR2 SVGAGI (reference sequence). CDR3 DNA sequence: TGTGCCAGCAGCCCGACAGGGGGAGATACGCAGTATTTT. Its protein product is CASSPTGGDTQYF.

The rearrangement uses TRBV30 and TRBJ1-1; no definite D call. The V gene lost 8 bases and the J gene lost 4 bases, with 20 bases spanning the gap. This CDR3 is 14 amino acids long. Germline CDR1 GTSNPN, CDR2 SVGIG (reference sequence). This CDR3 is CALWGRTVFTEAFF. In DNA form, the CDR3 reads TGTGCCCTGTGGGGAAGAACGGTCTTCACTGAAGCTTTCTTT.

This clone was recorded once. The rearrangement joins TRBV7-2 to TRBJ2-1, with 7 bases matching TRBD2. The junction had 10 bases not matched to a gene; V was cut back by 5 bases and J by 3 bases. The CDR3 contains 16 residues. Germline CDR1 SGHTA, CDR2 FQGNSA. The CDR3 is CASSPGGERLYNEQFF. The CDR3 bases are TGTGCCAGCAGCCCTGGGGGGGAGAGGCTCTACAATGAGCAGTTCTTC.

This chain connects TRBV5-6 to TRBJ1-2; D call uncertain. Germline CDR1 reads SGHDT; CDR2 reads YYEEEE. The CDR3 has 14 residues. Trimming left V 1 base short and J 3 bases short, with 10 bases between. The CDR3: CASSLSAGYYGYTF. For the CDR3, the DNA is TGTGCCAGCAGCTTGAGCGCCGGCTACTATGGCTACACCTTC. Supplemented by reference TRBV5-6 and TRBJ1-2, the full variable domain reads DAGVTQSPTHLIKTRGQQVTLRCSPKSGHDTVSWYQQALGQGPQFIFQYYEEEERQRGNFPDRFSGHQFPNYSSELNVNALLLGDSALYLCASSLSAGYYGYTFGSGTRLTVV.

The rearrangement uses TRBV24-1 and TRBJ2-1; D perhaps matches TRBD2 (6 bases). The CDR3 totals 14 residues. Germline CDR1 KGHDR, CDR2 SFDVKD. The germline V and J ends were trimmed by 3 bases and 3 bases, with 8 bases remaining between them. The CDR3, as DNA: TGTGCCACCAGTGATGTCGGGGGCTACAATGAGCAGTTCTTC. Protein sequence: CATSDVGGYNEQFF.

The rearrangement joins TRBV3-1 (or the pseudogene TRBV3-2) to TRBJ1-1; D call uncertain. The CDR3 sequence is 13 residues long. CDR1 is LGHDT, CDR2 YNNKEL, per germline (reference sequence). V was shortened by 5 bases and J by 1 base, with 8 bases between the two germline ends. In nucleotides, the CDR3 is TGTGCCAGCAGCGATACCGGGAACACTGAAGCTTTCTTT. As protein: CASSDTGNTEAFF.

This sequence joins TRBV24-1 and TRBJ2-1; the D call may be TRBD1 or TRBD2 (6 bases each). Germline-derived CDR1 and CDR2 are KGHDR and SFDVKD. The CDR3 length is 15 residues. Trimming cost V 2 bases and J 3 bases, with 10 bases left between them. The CDR3 loop is CATSDSGGVYNEQFF. CDR3 bases: TGTGCCACCAGTGATTCCGGGGGCGTCTACAATGAGCAGTTCTTC.

V usage is TRBV18 and J usage is TRBJ1-1; no definite D call. The germline V gene has CDR1 KGHSH and CDR2 LQKENI. The length of the CDR3 is 14 residues. V lost 6 bases and J 2 bases, leaving 13 bases between the germline ends. CDR3 DNA: TGTGCCAGCTCCCTGCAGCCCGCTAACACTGAAGCTTTCTTT. This codes for CASSLQPANTEAFF.

This clone was seen many times. This CDR3 reads CASSQDFSYEQYF. For the CDR3, the DNA is TGTGCCAGCAGCCAAGATTTCAGCTACGAGCAGTACTTC. The genes are TRBV4-2 and TRBJ2-7, with D hard to call. V was pared by 0 bases and J by 3 bases, with 6 bases between. Germline V CDR1 and CDR2: LGHNA, YNFKEQ. This CDR3 has 13 residues.

This clone was recorded only once. V is TRBV7-7 and J is TRBJ2-2, with D perhaps matching TRBD2 (6 bases). The V and J ends lost 5 bases and 4 bases respectively, with 14 bases between them. Per germline, CDR1 SSHAT and CDR2 FNYEAQ (reference sequence). CDR3 length equals 15 residues. The CDR3, as DNA: TGTGCCAGCAGCCTCCGGGACTCTCCCACCGGGGAGCTGTTTTTT. It specifies CASSLRDSPTGELFF.

The chain employs TRBV18 and TRBJ2-1, with TRBD2 matching 11 bases. The J segment lost 6 bases and the V segment lost 4 bases, leaving 5 bases of the junction unmatched. The CDR3 totals 15 residues. Germline V CDR1 and CDR2: KGHSH, LQKENI. The CDR3 DNA reads as TGTGCCAGCTCACAGACTAGCGGGAAGGGCAATGAGCAGTTCTTC. This translates into CASSQTSGKGNEQFF.

The rearrangement joins TRBV28 to TRBJ1-3, with D perhaps matching TRBD1 (5 bases). V shed 6 bases and J shed 0 bases, with 18 bases lying between them. The CDR3 length is 17 residues. Germline V lookup: CDR1 MDHEN, CDR2 SYDVKM. CDR3 amino acids: CASSLRLEGSSGNTIYF. DNA for the CDR3: TGTGCCAGCAGCCTCCGCCTGGAGGGGAGCTCTGGAAACACCATATATTTT.

This chain uses TRBV7-9 with TRBJ1-4; D unresolved. Per the germline V gene, CDR1 is SEHNR and CDR2 is FQNEAQ (reference sequence). V shed 1 base and J shed 1 base, with 10 bases lying between them. This CDR3 spans 16 amino acids. DNA of the CDR3: TGTGCCAGCAGCTTAGTAGAGGGCCTAACTAATGAAAAACTGTTTTTT. It specifies CASSLVEGLTNEKLFF.

The chain joins TRBV7-8 to TRBJ2-7; 13 bases map to TRBD2. From germline, CDR1 is SGHVS and CDR2 FQNEAQ. V was clipped by 5 bases and J by 3 bases; unmatched bases: 13. CDR3 length equals 18 residues. CDR3 sequence: CASSPEGLAGPGGYEQYF. DNA for the CDR3: TGTGCCAGCAGCCCCGAGGGACTAGCGGGGCCGGGGGGCTACGAGCAGTACTTC.

The rearrangement joins TRBV28 to TRBJ2-7; TRBD1 agrees at 7 bases. Trimming took 3 bases from V and 2 from J; bases not matched to a gene: 7. CDR3 length equals 15 residues. The V gene's germline CDR1 is MDHEN and CDR2 SYDVKM. CDR3 DNA sequence: TGTGCCAGCAGTTTGTCGGCAGGGGGAGCCTACGAGCAGTACTTC. This encodes CASSLSAGGAYEQYF.

The rearrangement uses TRBV18 and TRBJ2-5; 8 bases match TRBD2. With V trimmed by 4 bases and J by 3 bases, 4 bases remained unmatched. The germline gives CDR1 KGHSH, CDR2 LQKENI. This CDR3 is 14 amino acids long. The CDR3 DNA reads TGTGCCAGCTCACGAAGCGGGGGTGAAGAGACCCAGTACTTC. It is translated as CASSRSGGEETQYF.

This clone showed up just once. The CDR3: CASSEGGAYNEQFF. In DNA, the CDR3 is TGTGCCAGCAGTGAAGGGGGGGCCTACAATGAGCAGTTCTTC. V and J are TRBV6-1 and TRBJ2-1, with D maybe TRBD2 (6 bases). V lost 1 base and J lost 2, with 6 bases in between. Germline CDR1 and CDR2: MNHNS and SASEGT. This CDR3 has 14 residues.

This CDR3 is CASSLSRVETQYF. For the CDR3, the DNA is TGTGCCAGCAGCTTATCCAGGGTAGAGACCCAGTACTTC. V is TRBV7-2 and J is TRBJ2-5, with D perhaps TRBD1 (5 bases). Germline V lookup: CDR1 SGHTA, CDR2 FQGNSA. Between the trimmed V and J ends, which lost 2 bases and 4 bases, there was a span of 8 bases. This CDR3 region has 13 residues.

The chain recombines TRBV5-1 with TRBJ1-5; D is ambiguous. This CDR3 has 14 residues. The V gene lost 4 bases and the J gene lost 1 base, with 9 bases spanning the gap. The germline CDR1 and CDR2 sequences are SGHRS and YFSETQ. CDR3 region: CASSAGVSNQPQHF. In DNA, the CDR3 is TGCGCCAGCAGCGCCGGGGTGAGCAATCAGCCCCAGCATTTT. The full variable domain, completed using reference TRBV5-1 and TRBJ1-5, is KAGVTQTPRYLIKTRGQQVTLSCSPISGHRSVSWYQQTPGQGLQFLFEYFSETQRNKGNFPGRFSGRQFSNSRSEMNVSTLELGDSALYLCASSAGVSNQPQHFGDGTRLSIL.

J is TRBJ2-5 and V is TRBV5-5; the D gene is possibly TRBD2 (6 bases). V was cut by 0 bases and J by 5 bases, with 11 bases left in between. The CDR3 sequence is 14 residues long. CDR1 is SGHKS, CDR2 YYEKEE, per germline (reference sequence). DNA of the CDR3: TGTGCCAGCAGCTTGGCCCGGGGGACGGAGACCCAGTACTTC. Translation: CASSLARGTETQYF. Supplemented by reference TRBV5-5 and TRBJ2-5, the full variable domain reads DAGVTQSPTHLIKTRGQQVTLRCSPISGHKSVSWYQQVLGQGPQFIFQYYEKEERGRGNFPDRFSARQFPNYSSELNVNALLLGDSALYLCASSLARGTETQYFGPGTRLLVL.

V usage is TRBV7-6 and J usage is TRBJ2-7, with 8 bases identical to TRBD1. The germline gives CDR1 SGHVS, CDR2 FNYEAQ. Trimming removed 2 bases from V and 5 bases from J; junction bases left unmatched: 5. The CDR3 is made up of 14 amino acids. CDR3 nucleotides: TGTGCCAGCAGCTTACAGGGGGCGCAAGACGAGCAGTACTTC. Its translation is CASSLQGAQDEQYF.